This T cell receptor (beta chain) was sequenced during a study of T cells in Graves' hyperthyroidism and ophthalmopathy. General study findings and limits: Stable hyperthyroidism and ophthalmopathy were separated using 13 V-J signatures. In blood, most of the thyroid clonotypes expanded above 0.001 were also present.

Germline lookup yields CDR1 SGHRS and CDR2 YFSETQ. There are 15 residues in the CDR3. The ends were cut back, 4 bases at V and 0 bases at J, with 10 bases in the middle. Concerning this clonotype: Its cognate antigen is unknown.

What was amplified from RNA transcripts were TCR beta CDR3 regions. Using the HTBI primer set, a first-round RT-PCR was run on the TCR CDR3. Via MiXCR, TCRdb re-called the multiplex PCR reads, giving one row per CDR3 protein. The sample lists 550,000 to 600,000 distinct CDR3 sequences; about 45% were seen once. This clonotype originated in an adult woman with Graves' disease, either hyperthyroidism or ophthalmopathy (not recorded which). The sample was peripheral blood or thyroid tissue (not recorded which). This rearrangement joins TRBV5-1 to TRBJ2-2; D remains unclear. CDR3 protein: CASSKTAPNTGELFF. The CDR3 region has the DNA TGCGCCAGCAGCAAAACCGCCCCGAACACCGGGGAGCTGTTTTTT.